This TCR beta chain was documented in a study of cytomegalovirus exposure and HLA in healthy donors. General study findings and limits: Most subjects had HLA-A and HLA-B alleles reportedly predicted accurately by TCR beta sequences. The study labeled 164 TCR beta chains cytomegalovirus-associated. Presence/absence analyses treated sequencing depth as roughly uniform across donors.

The table lists this clone with a count of one. Its antigen is currently unknown. Use of 60 Vbeta and 13 Jbeta primers characterized the PCR. Clones were read by immunoSEQ multiplex PCR, and TCRdb kept only the in-frame ones, dropping some. The data show 150,000 to 200,000 clones, over 75% seen once. V lost 4 bases and J lost 5, with 11 bases in between. CDR1 SGHDT and CDR2 YYEEEE come from the germline V gene. The CDR3 has 13 amino acids. The chain recombines TRBV5-6 with TRBJ2-3; D perhaps matches TRBD2 (5 bases). The TCR comes from a man over 45 in good health and CMV-seropositive. Sequencing was performed on PBMCs. The CDR3 DNA is TGTGCCAGCAGCATCGGGGATATAGATACGCAGTATTTT. Amino acid sequence: CASSIGDIDTQYF.